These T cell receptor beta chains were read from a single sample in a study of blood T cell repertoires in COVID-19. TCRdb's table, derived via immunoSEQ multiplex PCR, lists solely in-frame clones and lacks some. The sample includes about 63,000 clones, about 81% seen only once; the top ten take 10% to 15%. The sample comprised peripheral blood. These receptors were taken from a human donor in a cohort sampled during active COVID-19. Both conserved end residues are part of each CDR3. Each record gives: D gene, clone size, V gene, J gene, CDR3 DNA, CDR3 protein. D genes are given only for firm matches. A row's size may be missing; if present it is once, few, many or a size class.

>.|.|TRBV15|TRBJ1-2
TGTGCCACCAGCAGAGATCAGGGTGTTACAGGTGGCTACACCTTC
CATSRDQGVTGGYTF
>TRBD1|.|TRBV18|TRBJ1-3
TGTGCCAGCTCACCAACAGGGGTAAACTCTGGAAACACCATATATTTT
CASSPTGVNSGNTIYF
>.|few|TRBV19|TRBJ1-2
TGTGCCAGTAGTATAGGTTCGGGGAACTATGGCTACACCTTC
CASSIGSGNYGYTF
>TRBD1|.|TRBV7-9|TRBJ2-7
TGTGCCAGCAGCTTCCCTGTTCCGGGACAGGGGGCCTACGAGCAGTACTTC
CASSFPVPGQGAYEQYF
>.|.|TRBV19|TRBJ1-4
TGTGCCAGTAGTTCGGGGGGCTCCGAAAAACTGTTTTTT
CASSSGGSEKLFF
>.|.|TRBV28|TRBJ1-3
TGTGCCAGCAGTTTATCGGGTGGAAACACCATATATTTT
CASSLSGGNTIYF
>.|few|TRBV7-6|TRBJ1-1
TGTGCCAGCAGCTTGCAGCGGAACACTGAAGCTTTCTTT
CASSLQRNTEAFF
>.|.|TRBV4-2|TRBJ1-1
TGTGCCAGCAGCCCAGAATCGCACAGGGCGAACACTGAAGCTTTCTTT
CASSPESHRANTEAFF
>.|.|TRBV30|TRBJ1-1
TGTGCCTGGAGTCCCCAGATTGAAGCTTTCTTT
CAWSPQIEAFF
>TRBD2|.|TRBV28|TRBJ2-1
TGTGCCAGCAGTTTTGAGCGGGGGGGAGGGGAGCAGTTCTTC
CASSFERGGGEQFF
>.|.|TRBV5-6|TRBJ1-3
TGTGCCAGCAGCTTGGACAGGACTGGAAACACCATATATTTT
CASSLDRTGNTIYF
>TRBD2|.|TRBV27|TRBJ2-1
TGTGCCAGCAGTTTAGGGGCTAGCGGGGCGACAGAGCAGTTCTTC
CASSLGASGATEQFF
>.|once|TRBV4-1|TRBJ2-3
TGCGCCAGCAGCCCTACGGCGGCTGGAGTCGAGACGCAGTATTTT
CASSPTAAGVETQYF
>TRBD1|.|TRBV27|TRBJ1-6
TGTGCCAGCAGTATACAGGGGGTTTCCTATAATTCACCCCTCCACTTT
CASSIQGVSYNSPLHF
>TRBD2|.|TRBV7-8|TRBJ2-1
TGTGCCAGCAGCTCCCGGGGGGGAACCCCTGAGCAGTTCTTC
CASSSRGGTPEQFF
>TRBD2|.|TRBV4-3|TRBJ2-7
TGCGCCAGCAGCCAAGGAAGCGGGAGAAGCAACGAGCAGTACTTC
CASSQGSGRSNEQYF
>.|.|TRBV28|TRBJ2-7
TGTGCCAGACCCGTCAGGGGCCCGATATTAAAAGAGCAGTACTTC
CARPVRGPILKEQYF
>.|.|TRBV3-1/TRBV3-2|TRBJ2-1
TGTGCCAGCAGCCAAGATGGCCGGGGGGCGGGTGAGCAGTTCTTC
CASSQDGRGAGEQFF
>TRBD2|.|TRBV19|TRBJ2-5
TGTGCCAGTAGTATCGCGGGGGGGTTTGAGACCCAGTACTTC
CASSIAGGFETQYF
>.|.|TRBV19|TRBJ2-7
TGTGCCAGTAGTGTCTCTCAGGGCCCAGCTTACGAGCAGTACTTC
CASSVSQGPAYEQYF
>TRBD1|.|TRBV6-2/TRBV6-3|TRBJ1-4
TGTGCCAGCGGCCGGACAGGCCCTAATGAAAAACTGTTTTTT
CASGRTGPNEKLFF
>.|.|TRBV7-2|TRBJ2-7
TGTGCCAGCAGCGGAGATCGACTCCCTCCCTACGAGCAGTACTTC
CASSGDRLPPYEQYF
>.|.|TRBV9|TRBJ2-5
TGTGCCAGCAGCGTAGAAGGAGGGCAGAGCGACCAAGAGACCCAGTACTTC
CASSVEGGQSDQETQYF
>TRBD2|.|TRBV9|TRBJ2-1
TGTGCCAGCAGCTTGGTAGCGGGGAGTACCAATGAGCAGTTCTTC
CASSLVAGSTNEQFF
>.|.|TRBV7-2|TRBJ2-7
TGTGCCAGCAGCCCCGCAGGCCTCTCCTACGAGCAGTACTTC
CASSPAGLSYEQYF
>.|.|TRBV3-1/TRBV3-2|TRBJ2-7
TGTGCCAGCAGTCCCGCCGGTTACGAGCAGTACTTC
CASSPAGYEQYF
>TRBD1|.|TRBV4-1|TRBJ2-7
TGCGCCAGCAGCCGCGAGGCCGGGACAGGGGGCTCCGAGCAGTACTTC
CASSREAGTGGSEQYF
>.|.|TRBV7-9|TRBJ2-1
TGTGCCAGCAGCTTACTGGGGGGAAATGAGCAGTTCTTC
CASSLLGGNEQFF
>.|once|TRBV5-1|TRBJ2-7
TGCGCCAGCAGCTTGGTTATCGGGGTAGGCGAGCAGTACTTC
CASSLVIGVGEQYF
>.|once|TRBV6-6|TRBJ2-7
TGTGCCAGCAGGATAAGCGGACCCGCCTACGAGCAGTACTTC
CASRISGPAYEQYF
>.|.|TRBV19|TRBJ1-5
TGTGCCAGTAGTATAAGGGGGGGTATTCAGCCCCAGCATTTT
CASSIRGGIQPQHF
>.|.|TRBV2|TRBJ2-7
TGTGCCAGCAGTGCGACAGGATTCTACGATCAGTACTTC
CASSATGFYDQYF
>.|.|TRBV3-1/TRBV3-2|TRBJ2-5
TGTGCCAGCTCTAGCGATCAAGAGACCCAGTACTTC
CASSSDQETQYF
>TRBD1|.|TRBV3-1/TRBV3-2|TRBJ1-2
TGTGCCAGCAGCCAAGTGGCTGCGCAGCAGGGGGGTCTCACCTTC
CASSQVAAQQGGLTF
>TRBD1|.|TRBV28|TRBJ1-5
TGTGCCAGCAGAGAGGGGGCCACCAATCAGCCCCAGCATTTT
CASREGATNQPQHF
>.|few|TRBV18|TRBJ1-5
TGTGCCAGCTCACAGGGTAGGGGGAGATTGCCCCAGCATTTT
CASSQGRGRLPQHF
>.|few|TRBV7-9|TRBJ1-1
TGTGCCAGCAGCCTACAAACAGGGGAAGCTTTCTTT
CASSLQTGEAFF
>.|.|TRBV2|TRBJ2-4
TGTGCCAGCAGTCGCGACAGCAAAAACATTCAGTACTTC
CASSRDSKNIQYF
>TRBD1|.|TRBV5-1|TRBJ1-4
TGCGCCAGCAGCTTGGTGGACAGGGGGCGTGAAAAACTGTTTTTT
CASSLVDRGREKLFF
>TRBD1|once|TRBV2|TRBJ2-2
TGTGCCAGCAGCGGACAGGGGGCGCGGACCGGGGAGCTGTTTTTT
CASSGQGARTGELFF
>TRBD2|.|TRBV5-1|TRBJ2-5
TGCGCCAGCAGCTTTAGCGGGGGGGCGGAGACCCAGTACTTC
CASSFSGGAETQYF
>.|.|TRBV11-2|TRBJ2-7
TGTGCCAGCAGCCAACAACAGGGTCGCGAGCAGTACTTC
CASSQQQGREQYF
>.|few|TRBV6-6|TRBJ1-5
TGTGCCAGCAGGGATACAGGGAGGGGTCAGCCCCAGCATTTT
CASRDTGRGQPQHF
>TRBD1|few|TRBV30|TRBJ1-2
TGTGCCTGGGATCAGGGGGCCTATGGCTACACCTTC
CAWDQGAYGYTF
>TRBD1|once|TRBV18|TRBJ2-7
TGTGCCAGCTCACCGCCAGGGGGTACCTACGAGCAGTACTTC
CASSPPGGTYEQYF
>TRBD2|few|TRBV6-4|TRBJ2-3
TGTGCCAGCAGTGTGGCTAGCGGGAGCACAGATACGCAGTATTTT
CASSVASGSTDTQYF
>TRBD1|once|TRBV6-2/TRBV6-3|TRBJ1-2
TGTGCCAGCAGTACAAGGACAGGGGGCGATGGTGGCTACACCTTC
CASSTRTGGDGGYTF
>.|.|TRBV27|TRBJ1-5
TGTGCCAGCAGTTTAGCCGGGGGTGGGAATCAGCCCCAGCATTTT
CASSLAGGGNQPQHF
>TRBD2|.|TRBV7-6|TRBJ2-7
TGTGCCAGCAGCTTAGTACCGGGTAGCGGGGGCTTCGGCGAGCAGTACTTC
CASSLVPGSGGFGEQYF
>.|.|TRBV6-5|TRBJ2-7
TGTGCCAGCAGTTACCACGGGGTTCTTGGGGAGCAGTACTTC
CASSYHGVLGEQYF
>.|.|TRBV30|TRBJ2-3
TGTGCCTGGAATTGGGGGGGCCCCATGGCCCCCGGCACAGATACGCAGTATTTT
CAWNWGGPMAPGTDTQYF
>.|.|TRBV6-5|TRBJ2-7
TGTGCCAGCAGTTACCAGAGGACTTCCTACGAGCAGTACTTC
CASSYQRTSYEQYF
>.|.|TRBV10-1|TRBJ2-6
TGCGCCAGAAGAGGGGGGGCGCCTGGGGCCAACGTCCTGACTTTC
CARRGGAPGANVLTF
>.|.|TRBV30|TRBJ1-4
TGTGCCTGGAGTGGGGGGCAGGAACTGTTTTTT
CAWSGGQELFF
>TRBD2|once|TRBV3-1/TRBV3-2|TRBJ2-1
TGTGCCAGCAGCCAGGAAGCGGGGAACTTCTACAATGAGCAGTTCTTC
CASSQEAGNFYNEQFF
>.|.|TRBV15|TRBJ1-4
TGTGCCACCAGCGCCCACAGCTACAATGAAAAACTGTTTTTT
CATSAHSYNEKLFF